The 17 T cell receptor beta chains in this list originate from one sample, sequenced in a study of shared clonotypes between healthy human individuals. Data came from immunoSEQ multiplex PCR; TCRdb stores just in-frame clones and leaves some out. The sample lists approximately 700,000 clones, 55% to 85% occurring once. Sequencing was carried out using memory CD4+ T cells sorted from blood. Subset here: CD45RA-negative fraction. The receptors here all came from a woman in her 30s in good health.

This sequence joins TRBV25-1 and TRBJ1-3; D gene unclear. V lost 4 bases, J lost 0 bases, and 10 bases lay in between. CDR3 length: 15 residues. Germline-derived CDR1 and CDR2 are MGHDK and SYGVNS. The CDR3 is CASSGPTFSGNTIYF. The DNA of the CDR3 is TGTGCCAGCAGTGGACCGACTTTCTCTGGAAACACCATATATTTT.

This clone was found once. The chain carries TRBV16 and TRBJ1-3; D may be TRBD1 (5 bases). This CDR3 contains 16 residues. The germline V gene encodes CDR1 KGHSY and CDR2 FQNENV. Trimming took off 3 bases at V and 2 bases at J, with 14 bases between the two ends. The CDR3 DNA follows: TGTGCCAGCAGCCAGAACCCCCAGGGCGCTGGAAACACCATATATTTT. Translating it yields CASSQNPQGAGNTIYF.

Remarks on this clone: At one of its ends the junction is not consistent with the germline gene, which may arise from a read error. The chain joins TRBV13 to TRBJ2-1, with D tentatively TRBD1 (6 bases). Germline V gene data show CDR1 as PRHDT and CDR2 as FYEKMQ (reference sequence). The CDR3 extends over 11 amino acids. This CDR3 reads CASSVGQGQLF. CDR3 in DNA: TGTGCCAGCAGCGTAGGTCAGGGGCAACTCTTC.

This clone was found once. The chain joins TRBV6-6 to TRBJ2-1; weak D call: TRBD1 (6 bases). This CDR3 is built from 13 residues. V was shortened by 7 bases and J by 2 bases, with 9 bases between the two germline ends. Germline values: CDR1 MNHNY, CDR2 SVGAGI (reference sequence). DNA for the CDR3: TGTGCCAGCAAACAGGGTACCTACAATGAGCAGTTCTTC. Amino acids: CASKQGTYNEQFF.

The V call is TRBV19, the J call TRBJ1-3, with a weak D call TRBD1 (5 bases). CDR3 length: 16 residues. The germline V and J ends were trimmed by 6 bases and 3 bases, with 18 bases remaining between them. Germline V lookup: CDR1 LNHDA, CDR2 SQIVND (reference sequence). In DNA form, the CDR3 reads TGTGCCAGTAGATTCACCGGGACCGAACATGGAAACACCATATATTTT. This gives the protein CASRFTGTEHGNTIYF.

This sequence joins TRBV7-2 and TRBJ2-3, with a tentative D call TRBD2 (6 bases). V was pared by 5 bases and J by 1 base, with 16 bases between. Germline V gene sequence: CDR1 SGHTA, CDR2 FQGNSA. This CDR3 contains 16 residues. The chain's CDR3 is CASSLRAGSGTDTQYF. The DNA of the CDR3 is TGTGCCAGCAGCCTTAGGGCGGGGTCGGGCACAGATACGCAGTATTTT. Variable domain in full (rest from reference TRBV7-2 and TRBJ2-3): GAGVSQSPSNKVTEKGKDVELRCDPISGHTALYWYRQSLGQGLEFLIYFQGNSAPDKSGLPSDRFSAERTGGSVSTLTIQRTQQEDSAVYLCASSLRAGSGTDTQYFGPGTRLTVL.

This chain connects TRBV19 to TRBJ1-1; a weak D match, TRBD1 (5 bases). CDR1 and CDR2 from the germline V gene are LNHDA and SQIVND (reference sequence). With 8 bases removed from V and 0 bases from J, the gap between germline ends came to 13 bases. CDR3 length equals 14 residues. The CDR3 DNA follows: TGTGCCAGTGGTCAGGGATTAATGAACACTGAAGCTTTCTTT. Translated: CASGQGLMNTEAFF. The full variable domain, its missing parts supplied by reference TRBV19 and TRBJ1-1, is DGGITQSPKYLFRKEGQNVTLSCEQNLNHDAMYWYRQDPGQGLRLIYYSQIVNDFQKGDIAEGYSVSREKKESFPLTVTSAQKNPTAFYLCASGQGLMNTEAFFGQGTRLTVV.

The CDR3 region is CASSQGFDVREQYF. The DNA for the CDR3 is TGTGCCAGCTCTCAGGGGTTTGACGTGAGGGAGCAGTACTTC. V is TRBV18 and J is TRBJ2-7; perhaps TRBD1 as D (6 bases). In germline, CDR1 is KGHSH, CDR2 LQKENI. V shed 6 bases and J shed 7 bases, with 19 bases lying between them. The CDR3 is 14 residues long.

The chain carries TRBV27 and TRBJ2-7; D uncertain. This CDR3 spans 13 amino acids. Germline CDR1 MNHEY, CDR2 SMNVEV (reference sequence). Trimming stripped 3 bases from V and 5 bases from J, with 11 bases between. CDR3 region: CASSFHGSHEQYF. The DNA for the CDR3 is TGTGCCAGCAGTTTCCATGGTTCCCACGAGCAGTACTTC.

The CDR3 bases are TGTGCCAGCAGCTTAGAACTGAACACCGGGGAGCTGTTTTTT. The encoded protein is CASSLELNTGELFF. The chain employs TRBV7-6 and TRBJ2-2, with D unresolved. The V gene's germline CDR1 is SGHVS and CDR2 FNYEAQ. This CDR3 contains 14 residues. Trimming left V 1 base short and J 1 base short, with 4 bases between.

This clone was seen a few times. The J gene is TRBJ1-5, the V gene TRBV6-1; D not resolved. Trimming cost V 0 bases and J 7 bases, with 7 bases left between them. The germline gives CDR1 MNHNS, CDR2 SASEGT. The CDR3 covers 13 residues. CDR3 nucleotide sequence: TGTGCCAGCAGTGAAGCGGTACGGCAGCCCCAGCATTTT. Amino acid sequence: CASSEAVRQPQHF.

V is TRBV5-1 and J is TRBJ2-3; TRBD2 matches 10 bases. This CDR3 comprises 16 residues. Germline lookup yields CDR1 SGHRS and CDR2 YFSETQ. J gave up 1 base and V 4 bases, and 6 bases lay outside the gene matches. CDR3: CASSVAGGRGTDTQYF. CDR3 sequence (DNA): TGCGCCAGCAGCGTAGCGGGAGGAAGAGGCACAGATACGCAGTATTTT.

The CDR3 is CASTLRDYSYNEQFF. The CDR3 coding sequence is TGTGCCAGCACCCTCCGGGACTACTCCTACAATGAGCAGTTCTTC. The rearrangement uses TRBV21-1 and TRBJ2-1; the tabulated D call, TRBD2, remains unverified against the DNA. TRBV21-1 is a pseudogene segment. The CDR3 loop spans 15 amino acids.

The J gene is TRBJ1-5, the V gene TRBV5-8, with D possibly matching TRBD1 (6 bases). Trimming left V 4 bases short and J 4 bases short, with 15 bases between. The germline gives CDR1 SGHTS, CDR2 YDEGEE. The CDR3 covers 15 residues. DNA for the CDR3: TGTGCCAGCAGCCACAGGACAGTTGGGAATCAGCCCCAGCATTTT. Its protein is CASSHRTVGNQPQHF.

The chain links TRBV30 to TRBJ1-1; possible D gene TRBD1, 6 bases. Trimming removed 4 bases from V and 1 base from J, with 16 bases in between. CDR1 GTSNPN and CDR2 SVGIG come from the germline V gene (reference sequence). The CDR3 has 15 amino acids. In DNA form, the CDR3 reads TGTGCCTGGAACCGGGACAAACATCGGAACACTGAAGCTTTCTTT. This encodes CAWNRDKHRNTEAFF.

The chain combines TRBV7-2 with TRBJ2-3; D is unresolved. Germline V gives CDR1 SGHTA, CDR2 FQGNSA. V gave up 0 bases and J gave up 2 bases, with 9 bases separating them. The CDR3 runs to 15 residues. The chain's CDR3 is CASSLAGIPTDTQYF. As DNA, the CDR3 is TGTGCCAGCAGCTTAGCTGGGATACCCACAGATACGCAGTATTTT.

This clone is a singleton in its sample. This chain links TRBV6-6 with TRBJ1-5; D unresolved. Trimming cost V 5 bases and J 2 bases, with 16 bases left between them. The CDR3 has 16 residues. Germline CDR1 and CDR2: MNHNY and SVGAGI (reference sequence). The CDR3 sequence: CASSRIVVGGNQPQHF. CDR3 nucleotides: TGTGCCAGCAGTCGTATAGTAGTAGGCGGCAATCAGCCCCAGCATTTT.